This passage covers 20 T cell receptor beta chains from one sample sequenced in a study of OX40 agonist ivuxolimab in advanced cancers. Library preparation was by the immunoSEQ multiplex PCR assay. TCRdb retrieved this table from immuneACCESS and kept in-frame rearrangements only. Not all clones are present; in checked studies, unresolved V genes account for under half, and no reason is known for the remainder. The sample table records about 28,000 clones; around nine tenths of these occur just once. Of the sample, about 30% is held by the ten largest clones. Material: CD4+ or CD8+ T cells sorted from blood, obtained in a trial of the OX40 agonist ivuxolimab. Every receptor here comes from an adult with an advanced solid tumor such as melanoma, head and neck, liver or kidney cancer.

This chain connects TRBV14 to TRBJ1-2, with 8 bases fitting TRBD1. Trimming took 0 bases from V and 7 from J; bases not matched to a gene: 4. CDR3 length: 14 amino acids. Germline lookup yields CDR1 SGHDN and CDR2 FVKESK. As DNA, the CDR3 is TGTGCCAGCAGCCAAGAGACAGGGGAGGCTGGCTACACCTTC. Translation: CASSQETGEAGYTF.

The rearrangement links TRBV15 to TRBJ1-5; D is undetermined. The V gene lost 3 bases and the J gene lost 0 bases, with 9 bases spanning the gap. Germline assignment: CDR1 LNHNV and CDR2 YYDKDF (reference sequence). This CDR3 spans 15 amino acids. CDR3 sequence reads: CATSSTGDSNQPQHF. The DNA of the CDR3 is TGTGCCACCAGCAGCACCGGGGATAGCAATCAGCCCCAGCATTTT. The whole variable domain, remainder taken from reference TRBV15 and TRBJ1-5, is DAMVIQNPRYQVTQFGKPVTLSCSQTLNHNVMYWYQQKSSQAPKLLFHYYDKDFNNEADTPDNFQSRRPNTSFCFLDIRSPGLGDTAMYLCATSSTGDSNQPQHFGDGTRLSIL.

This CDR3 is CATSSAMVSSGNTIYF. CDR3 DNA sequence: TGTGCCACCAGCAGCGCCATGGTCAGCTCTGGAAACACCATATATTTT. V is TRBV15 and J is TRBJ1-3; D not resolved. CDR3 size: 16 residues. Germline loops: CDR1 LNHNV, CDR2 YYDKDF (reference sequence). Trimming shortened V by 3 bases and J by 0 bases, and 12 bases separated the two germline ends.

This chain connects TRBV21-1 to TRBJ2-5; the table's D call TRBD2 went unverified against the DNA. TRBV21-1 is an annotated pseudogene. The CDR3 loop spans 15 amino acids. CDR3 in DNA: TGTGCCAGCACCCGTCTAGGAGGCCAGCAAGAGACCCAGTACTTC. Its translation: CASTRLGGQQETQYF.

CDR3 coding DNA: TGTGCCAGCAGCCCGGGGGGGTATGGCCTCGAGCAGTACTTC. This encodes CASSPGGYGLEQYF. The rearrangement joins TRBV5-6 to TRBJ2-7; 8 bases line up with TRBD2. Germline V gene sequence: CDR1 SGHDT, CDR2 YYEEEE. CDR3 length: 14 amino acids. The trim removed 4 bases at V and 6 bases at J, leaving 9 bases unmatched.

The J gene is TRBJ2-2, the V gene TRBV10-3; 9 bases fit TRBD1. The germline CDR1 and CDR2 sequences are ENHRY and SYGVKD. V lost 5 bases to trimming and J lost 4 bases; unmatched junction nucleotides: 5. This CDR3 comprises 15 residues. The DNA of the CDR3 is TGTGCCATCAGTTACAGGGGGCAGTCCACCGGGGAGCTGTTTTTT. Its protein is CAISYRGQSTGELFF.

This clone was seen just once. The CDR3 DNA reads TGTGCCAGTAGTATCTCGGGCGGGAGGGCCCACGAGCAGTACTTC. This sequence encodes CASSISGGRAHEQYF. This chain uses TRBV19 with TRBJ2-7; TRBD2 aligns across 9 bases. Trimming removed 3 bases from V and 5 bases from J; junction bases left unmatched: 8. The CDR3 runs to 15 residues. Germline CDR1 LNHDA, CDR2 SQIVND (reference sequence).

CDR3 sequence (DNA): TGTGCCAGCAGTCTAGGACAGGGTCTCTCTGGGGCCAACGTCCTGACTTTC. This codes for CASSLGQGLSGANVLTF. This rearrangement joins TRBV27 to TRBJ2-6; 8 nucleotides line up with TRBD1. The CDR3 has 17 amino acids. J was trimmed by 0 bases and V by 5 bases; bases with no gene match: 6. Germline assignment: CDR1 MNHEY and CDR2 SMNVEV (reference sequence).

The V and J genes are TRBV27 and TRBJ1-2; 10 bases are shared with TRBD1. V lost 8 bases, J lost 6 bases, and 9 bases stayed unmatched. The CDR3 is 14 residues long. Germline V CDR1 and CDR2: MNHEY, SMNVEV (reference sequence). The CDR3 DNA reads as TGTGCCAGCTCCCGAGGCGGGACAGGGGATGGCTACACCTTC. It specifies CASSRGGTGDGYTF.

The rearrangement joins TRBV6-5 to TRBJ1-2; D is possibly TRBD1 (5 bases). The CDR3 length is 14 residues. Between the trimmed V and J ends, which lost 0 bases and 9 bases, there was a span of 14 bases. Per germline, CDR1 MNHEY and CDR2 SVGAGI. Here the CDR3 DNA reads TGTGCCAGCAGTTACTCGGCTCATGGGGCGTGCTACACCTTC. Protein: CASSYSAHGACYTF.

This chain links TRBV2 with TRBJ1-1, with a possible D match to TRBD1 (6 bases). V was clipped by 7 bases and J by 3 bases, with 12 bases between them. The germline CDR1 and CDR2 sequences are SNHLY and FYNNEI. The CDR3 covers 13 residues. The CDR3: CASIRTADTEAFF. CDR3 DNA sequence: TGTGCCAGCATCCGGACAGCAGACACTGAAGCTTTCTTT.

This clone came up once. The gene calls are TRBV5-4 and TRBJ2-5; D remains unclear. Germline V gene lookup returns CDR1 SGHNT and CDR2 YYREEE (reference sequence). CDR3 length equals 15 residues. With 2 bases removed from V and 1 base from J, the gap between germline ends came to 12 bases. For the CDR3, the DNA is TGTGCCAGCAGCTTAGAAAGGTCTATCCAAGAGACCCAGTACTTC. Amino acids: CASSLERSIQETQYF.

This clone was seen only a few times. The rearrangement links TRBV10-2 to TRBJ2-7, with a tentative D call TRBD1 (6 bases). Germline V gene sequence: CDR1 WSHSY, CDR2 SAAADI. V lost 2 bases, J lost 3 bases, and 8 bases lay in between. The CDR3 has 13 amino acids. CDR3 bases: TGCGCCAGCAGTGAGGCGGACAGCTACGAGCAGTACTTC. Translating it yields CASSEADSYEQYF.

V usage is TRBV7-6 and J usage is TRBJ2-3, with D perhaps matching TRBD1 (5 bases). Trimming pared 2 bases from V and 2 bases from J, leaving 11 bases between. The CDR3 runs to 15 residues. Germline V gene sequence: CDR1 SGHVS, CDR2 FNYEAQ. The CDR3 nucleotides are TGTGCCAGCAGCTTATCCCCAGGGTTCACAGATACGCAGTATTTT. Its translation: CASSLSPGFTDTQYF.

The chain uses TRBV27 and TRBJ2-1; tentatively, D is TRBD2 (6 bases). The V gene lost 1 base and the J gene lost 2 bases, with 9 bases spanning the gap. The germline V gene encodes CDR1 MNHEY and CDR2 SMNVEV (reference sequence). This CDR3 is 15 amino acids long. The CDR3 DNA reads TGTGCCAGCAGTTTATATGCGGGGCCCTACAATGAGCAGTTCTTC. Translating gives CASSLYAGPYNEQFF.

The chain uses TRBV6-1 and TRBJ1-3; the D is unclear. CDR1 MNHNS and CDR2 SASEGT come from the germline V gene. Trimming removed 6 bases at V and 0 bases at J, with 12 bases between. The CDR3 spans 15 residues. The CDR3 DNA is TGTGCCAGCAGCGGGTGGCAATTCTCTGGAAACACCATATATTTT. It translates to CASSGWQFSGNTIYF.

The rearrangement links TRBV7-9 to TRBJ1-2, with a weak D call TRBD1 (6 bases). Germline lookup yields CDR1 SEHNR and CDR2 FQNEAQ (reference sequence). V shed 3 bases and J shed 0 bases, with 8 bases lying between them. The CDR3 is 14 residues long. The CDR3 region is CASSFGGANYGYTF. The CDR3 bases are TGTGCCAGCAGCTTTGGGGGCGCTAACTATGGCTACACCTTC.

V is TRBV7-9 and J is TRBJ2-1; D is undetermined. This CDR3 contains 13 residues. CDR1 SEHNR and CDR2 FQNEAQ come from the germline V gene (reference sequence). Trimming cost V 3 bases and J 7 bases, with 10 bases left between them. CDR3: CASSFNGQNEQFF. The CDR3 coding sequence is TGTGCCAGCAGCTTTAATGGCCAAAATGAGCAGTTCTTC.

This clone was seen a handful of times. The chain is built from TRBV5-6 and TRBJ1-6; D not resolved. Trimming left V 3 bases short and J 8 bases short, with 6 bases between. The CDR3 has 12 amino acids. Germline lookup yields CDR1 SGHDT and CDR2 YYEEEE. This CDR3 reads CASSSAYSPLHF. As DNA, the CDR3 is TGTGCCAGCAGCTCGGCTTATTCACCCCTCCACTTT. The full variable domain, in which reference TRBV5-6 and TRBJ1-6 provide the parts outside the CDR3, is DAGVTQSPTHLIKTRGQQVTLRCSPKSGHDTVSWYQQALGQGPQFIFQYYEEEERQRGNFPDRFSGHQFPNYSSELNVNALLLGDSALYLCASSSAYSPLHFGNGTRLTVT.

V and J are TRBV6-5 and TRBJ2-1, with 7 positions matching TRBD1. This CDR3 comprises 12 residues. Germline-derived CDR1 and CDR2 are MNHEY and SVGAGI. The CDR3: CESTGPYNEQFF. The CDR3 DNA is TGTGAATCGACAGGGCCCTACAATGAGCAGTTCTTC.